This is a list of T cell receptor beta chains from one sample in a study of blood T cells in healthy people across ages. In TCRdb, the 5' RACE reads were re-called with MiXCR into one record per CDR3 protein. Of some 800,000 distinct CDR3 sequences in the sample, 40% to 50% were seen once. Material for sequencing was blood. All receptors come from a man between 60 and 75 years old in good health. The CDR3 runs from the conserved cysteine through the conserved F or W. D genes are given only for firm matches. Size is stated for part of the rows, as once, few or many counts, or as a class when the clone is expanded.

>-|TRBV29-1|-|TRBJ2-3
TGCAGCGTTGCAGGAGGGATCCACACAGATACGCAGTATTTT
CSVAGGIHTDTQYF
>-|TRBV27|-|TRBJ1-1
TGTGCCAGCAGTTTATCGGGTGTGGAGAGCACTGAAGCTTTCTTT
CASSLSGVESTEAFF
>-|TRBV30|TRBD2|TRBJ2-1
TGTGCCTGGAGCGGGGTAGCGGGGGCCTACAATGAGCAGTTCTTC
CAWSGVAGAYNEQFF
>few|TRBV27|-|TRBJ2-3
TGTGCCAGCAGTCCCGCAGGCCCAGATACGCAGTATTTT
CASSPAGPDTQYF
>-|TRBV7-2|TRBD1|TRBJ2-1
TGTGCCAGCAGCGTAAACAGGGGAGAGACCCAGTTCTTC
CASSVNRGETQFF
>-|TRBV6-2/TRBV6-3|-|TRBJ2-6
TGTGCCAGCAGTCCCGCGGACACCTCTGGGGCCAACGTCCTGACTTTC
CASSPADTSGANVLTF
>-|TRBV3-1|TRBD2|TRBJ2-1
TGTGCCAGCACCTCTAGCGGGGGATACAATGAGCAGTTCTTC
CASTSSGGYNEQFF
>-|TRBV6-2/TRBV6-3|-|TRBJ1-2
TGTGCCAGCAGAACCCCGGGGACGTATGGCGACACCTTC
CASRTPGTYGDTF
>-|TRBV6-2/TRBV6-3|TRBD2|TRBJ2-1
TGTGCCAGCAGTTGCGTCGGACTAGCGGGTAGCAATGAGCAGTTCTTC
CASSCVGLAGSNEQFF
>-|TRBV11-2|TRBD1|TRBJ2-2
TGTGCCAGCAGCTTGGGACAGGGGGGGAACACCGGGGAGCTGTTTTTT
CASSLGQGGNTGELFF
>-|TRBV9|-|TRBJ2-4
TGTGCCAGCAGCGTAGAGGCAGGGGAATCGGCCATTCAGTACTTC
CASSVEAGESAIQYF
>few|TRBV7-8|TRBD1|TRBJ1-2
TGTGCCAGCAGCTTAGCACGAACCCTTTCCGACAGGGATAACTATGGCTACACCTTC
CASSLARTLSDRDNYGYTF
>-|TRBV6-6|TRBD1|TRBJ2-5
TGTGCCAGCAGTAAACCCGGGACAGGGAAAGAGACCCAGTACTTC
CASSKPGTGKETQYF
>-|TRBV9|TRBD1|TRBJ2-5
TGTGCCAGCAGCCAACGGACAGGGAGGTACCAAGAGACCCAGTACTTC
CASSQRTGRYQETQYF
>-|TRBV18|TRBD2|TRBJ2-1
TGTGCCAGCTCACCATTCGAGCGGGGACACAATGAGCAGTTCTTC
CASSPFERGHNEQFF
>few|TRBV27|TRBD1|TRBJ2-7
TGTGCCAGCAGTTTAATCGGGACAGCACATACCTACGAGCAGTACTTC
CASSLIGTAHTYEQYF
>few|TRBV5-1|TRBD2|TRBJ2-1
TGCGCCAGCAGCTTGGGAAGCGGGGGGGCGAATGAGCAGTTCTTC
CASSLGSGGANEQFF
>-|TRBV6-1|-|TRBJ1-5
TGTGCCAGCAGTGAAGGGACGGCCCTGAATCAGCCCCAGCATTTT
CASSEGTALNQPQHF
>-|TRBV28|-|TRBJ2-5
TGTGCCAGCAGTTTATTAGACAGGAGGGTCGGGGAGACCCAGTACTTC
CASSLLDRRVGETQYF
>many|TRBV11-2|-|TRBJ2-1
TGTGCCAGCAGCTTTAGGGGAGGTTACAATGAGCAGTTCTTC
CASSFRGGYNEQFF
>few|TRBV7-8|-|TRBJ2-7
TGTGCCAGCAGCCCAAGGCGTTCGGCCTACGAGCAGTACTTC
CASSPRRSAYEQYF
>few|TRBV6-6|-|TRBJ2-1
TGTGCCAGCAGTTACGGACGATACGATGAGCAGTTCTTC
CASSYGRYDEQFF
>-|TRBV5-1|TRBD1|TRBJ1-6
TGCGCCAGCAGCTTGGGTCAGGGGGCTCGGAATTCACCCCTCCACTTT
CASSLGQGARNSPLHF
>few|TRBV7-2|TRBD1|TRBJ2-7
TGTGCCAGCAGCCCCTCGAGGGGGACAGGAGTACTCTACGAGCAGTACTTC
CASSPSRGTGVLYEQYF
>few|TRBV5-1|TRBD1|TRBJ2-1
TGCGCCAGCAGCCATGGACCGGGACAGGGAGGAAGGGAGCAGTTCTTC
CASSHGPGQGGREQFF
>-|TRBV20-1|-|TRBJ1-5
TGCAGTGCTAGCACAGGCAGGAGCAATCAGCCCCAGCATTTT
CSASTGRSNQPQHF
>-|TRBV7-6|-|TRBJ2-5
TGTGCCAGCAGCCCTGCTAGCCCCCAATACAGTGAGCAGTACTTC
CASSPASPQYSEQYF
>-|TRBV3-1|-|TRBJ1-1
TGTGCCAGCAGCCAAGGGGGACGAGGGGCTTTCTTT
CASSQGGRGAFF
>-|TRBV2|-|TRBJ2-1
TGTGCCAGCATGTTCTCGGGCGGGACACCGTACAATGAGCAGTTCTTC
CASMFSGGTPYNEQFF
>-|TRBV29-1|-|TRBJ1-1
TGCAGCGTTATCTACACAAACACTGAAGCTTTCTTT
CSVIYTNTEAFF
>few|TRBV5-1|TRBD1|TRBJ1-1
TGCGCCAGCAGCTCCGCGGACAGGGTGAACACTGAAGCTTTCTTT
CASSSADRVNTEAFF
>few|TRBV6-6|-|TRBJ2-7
TGTGCCAGCAGCCGCCGAGGGGGAGCGACCTACGAGCAGTACTTC
CASSRRGGATYEQYF
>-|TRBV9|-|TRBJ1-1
TGTGCCAGCAGCGTAGACGCAGGGAACACTGAAGCTTTCTTT
CASSVDAGNTEAFF